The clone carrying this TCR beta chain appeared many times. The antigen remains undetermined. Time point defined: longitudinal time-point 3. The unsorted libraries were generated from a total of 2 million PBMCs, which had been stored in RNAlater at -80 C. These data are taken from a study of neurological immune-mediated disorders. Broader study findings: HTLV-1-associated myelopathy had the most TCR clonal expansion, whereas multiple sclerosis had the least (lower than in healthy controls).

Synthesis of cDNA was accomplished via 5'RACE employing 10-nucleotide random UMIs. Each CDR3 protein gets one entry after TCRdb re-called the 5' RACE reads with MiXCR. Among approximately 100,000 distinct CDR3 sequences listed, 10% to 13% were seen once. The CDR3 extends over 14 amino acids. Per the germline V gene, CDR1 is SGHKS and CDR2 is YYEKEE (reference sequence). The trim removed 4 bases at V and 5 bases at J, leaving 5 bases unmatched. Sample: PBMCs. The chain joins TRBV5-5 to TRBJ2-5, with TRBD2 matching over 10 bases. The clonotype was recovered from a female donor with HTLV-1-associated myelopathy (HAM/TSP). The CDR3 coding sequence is TGTGCCAGCAGCCCGGGACTAGCGTGGGAGACCCAGTACTTC. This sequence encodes CASSPGLAWETQYF. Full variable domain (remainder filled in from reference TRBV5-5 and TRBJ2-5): DAGVTQSPTHLIKTRGQQVTLRCSPISGHKSVSWYQQVLGQGPQFIFQYYEKEERGRGNFPDRFSARQFPNYSSELNVNALLLGDSALYLCASSPGLAWETQYFGPGTRLLVL.